The present T cell receptor beta chain was sequenced within a study of blood T cell repertoires in COVID-19. About the research overall: Acute and convalescent COVID-19 specimens originated in the United States, Italy and Spain.

Enrollees, 18 to 89 years old, lived in about two dozen US areas. Cohort allocation depended upon clinical history that participants reported. Method: immunoSEQ multiplex PCR; TCRdb's copy keeps in-frame clones and lacks some. The table includes fewer than 250,000 clones, 65% to 90% detected once. CDR1 is MDHEN and CDR2 is SYDVKM in the germline V gene. V shed 6 bases, J shed 7 bases, and the junction held 8 bases outside the gene matches. The CDR3 runs to 14 residues. The rearrangement joins TRBV28 to TRBJ2-2; 7 nucleotides agree with TRBD2. Sequencing was carried out using PBMCs or T cells enriched from blood (not recorded which). The source of this sequence is a woman in her thirties or forties with acute COVID-19. CDR3 nucleotide sequence: TGTGCCAGCAGATTGGCGGGGGAAGGCGGGGAGCTGTTTTTT. Its protein is CASRLAGEGGELFF.